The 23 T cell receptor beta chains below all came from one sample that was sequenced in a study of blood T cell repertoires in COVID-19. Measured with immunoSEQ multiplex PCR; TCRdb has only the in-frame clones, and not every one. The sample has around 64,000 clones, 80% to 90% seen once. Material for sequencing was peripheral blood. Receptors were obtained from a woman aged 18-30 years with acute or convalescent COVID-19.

As DNA, the CDR3 is TGTGCCAGCAACGGACAGGCCGTAAGGGCAGGGGGCTACACCTTC. It is translated as CASNGQAVRAGGYTF. This chain joins TRBV2 and TRBJ1-2; 7 bases align to TRBD1. Germline values: CDR1 SNHLY, CDR2 FYNNEI. V lost 7 bases and J lost 8; bases outside the gene matches: 16. The length of the CDR3 is 15 residues. Filled out from reference TRBV2 and TRBJ1-2, the complete variable domain reads EPEVTQTPSHQVTQMGQEVILRCVPISNHLYFYWYRQILGQKVEFLVSFYNNEISEKSEIFDDQFSVERPDGSNFTLKIRSTKLEDSAMYFCASNGQAVRAGGYTFGSGTRLTVV.

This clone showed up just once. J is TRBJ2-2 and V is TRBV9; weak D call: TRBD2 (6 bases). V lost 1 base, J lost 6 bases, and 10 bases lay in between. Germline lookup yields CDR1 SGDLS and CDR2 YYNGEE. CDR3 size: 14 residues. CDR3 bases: TGTGCCAGCAGCGTATCGACTAGTTCCGGGGAGCTGTTTTTT. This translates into CASSVSTSSGELFF.

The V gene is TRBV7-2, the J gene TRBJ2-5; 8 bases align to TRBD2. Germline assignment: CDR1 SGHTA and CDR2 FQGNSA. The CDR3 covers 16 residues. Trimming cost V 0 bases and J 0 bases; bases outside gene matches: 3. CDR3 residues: CASSLAGGGNQETQYF. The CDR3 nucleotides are TGTGCCAGCAGCTTAGCGGGCGGGGGGAACCAAGAGACCCAGTACTTC.

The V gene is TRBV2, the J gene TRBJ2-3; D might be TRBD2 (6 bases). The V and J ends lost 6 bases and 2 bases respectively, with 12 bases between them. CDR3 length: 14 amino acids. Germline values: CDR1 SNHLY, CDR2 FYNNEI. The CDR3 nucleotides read TGTGCCAGCAGGGAGGGACTTATCACAGATACGCAGTATTTT. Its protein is CASREGLITDTQYF.

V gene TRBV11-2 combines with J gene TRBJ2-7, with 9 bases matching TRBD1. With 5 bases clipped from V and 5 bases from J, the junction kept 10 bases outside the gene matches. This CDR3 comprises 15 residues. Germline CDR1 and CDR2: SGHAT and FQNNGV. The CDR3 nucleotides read TGTGCCAGCAGCCCAACAGGGGGCGTGTGGAACGAGCAGTACTTC. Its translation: CASSPTGGVWNEQYF.

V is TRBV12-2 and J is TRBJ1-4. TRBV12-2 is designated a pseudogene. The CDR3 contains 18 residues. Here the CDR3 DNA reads TGTGCAAGTCGCTTAGCGGATGAGGGAGGCCCAACTAATGAAAAACTGTTTTTT. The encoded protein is CASRLADEGGPTNEKLFF.

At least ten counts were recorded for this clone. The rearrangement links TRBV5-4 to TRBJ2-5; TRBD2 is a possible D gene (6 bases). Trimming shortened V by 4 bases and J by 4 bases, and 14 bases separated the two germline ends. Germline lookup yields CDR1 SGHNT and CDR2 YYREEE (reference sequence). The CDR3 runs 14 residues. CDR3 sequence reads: CASSPGVDGETQYF. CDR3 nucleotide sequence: TGTGCCAGCAGCCCGGGGGTTGACGGAGAGACCCAGTACTTC.

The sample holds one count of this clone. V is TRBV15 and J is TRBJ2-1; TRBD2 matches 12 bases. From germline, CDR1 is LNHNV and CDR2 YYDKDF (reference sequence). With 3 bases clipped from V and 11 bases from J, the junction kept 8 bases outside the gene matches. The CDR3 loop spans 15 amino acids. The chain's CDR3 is CATSSRTSGMHQQFF. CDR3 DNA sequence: TGTGCCACCAGCAGTAGGACTAGCGGGATGCATCAGCAGTTCTTC.

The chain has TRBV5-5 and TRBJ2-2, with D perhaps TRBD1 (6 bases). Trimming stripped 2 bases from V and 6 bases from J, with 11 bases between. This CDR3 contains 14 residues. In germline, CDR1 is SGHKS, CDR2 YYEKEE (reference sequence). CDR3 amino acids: CASSFTGSPGELFF. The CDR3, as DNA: TGTGCCAGCAGCTTCACAGGGTCCCCCGGGGAGCTGTTTTTT.

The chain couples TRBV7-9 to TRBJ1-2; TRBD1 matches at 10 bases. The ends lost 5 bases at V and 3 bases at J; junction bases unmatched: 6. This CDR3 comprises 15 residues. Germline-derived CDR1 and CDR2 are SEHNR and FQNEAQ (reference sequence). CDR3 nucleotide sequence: TGTGCCAGCAGCCCGAGACAGGGGGCGGACTATGGCTACACCTTC. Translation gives CASSPRQGADYGYTF.

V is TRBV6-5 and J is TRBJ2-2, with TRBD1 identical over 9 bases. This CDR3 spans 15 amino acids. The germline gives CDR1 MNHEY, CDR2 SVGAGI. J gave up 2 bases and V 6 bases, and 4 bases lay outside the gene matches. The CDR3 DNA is TGTGCCAGCAGACGGACAGGGGCCAACACCGGGGAGCTGTTTTTT. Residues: CASRRTGANTGELFF.

The CDR3 DNA sequence: TGTGCCAGTAGTATTTGGGGACCAGGGGACGGCTACACCTTC. It codes for CASSIWGPGDGYTF. The chain joins TRBV19 to TRBJ1-2; possibly TRBD1 for D (6 bases). V was trimmed by 3 bases and J by 8 bases, leaving 16 bases between them. Germline V gene lookup returns CDR1 LNHDA and CDR2 SQIVND (reference sequence). CDR3 length: 14 residues.

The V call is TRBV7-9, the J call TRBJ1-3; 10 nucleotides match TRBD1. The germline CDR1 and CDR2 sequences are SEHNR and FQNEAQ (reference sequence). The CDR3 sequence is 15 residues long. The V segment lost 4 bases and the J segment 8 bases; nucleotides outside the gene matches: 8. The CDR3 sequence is CASSWGQGTVDTIYF. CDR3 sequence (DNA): TGTGCCAGCAGCTGGGGACAGGGGACCGTGGACACCATATATTTT.

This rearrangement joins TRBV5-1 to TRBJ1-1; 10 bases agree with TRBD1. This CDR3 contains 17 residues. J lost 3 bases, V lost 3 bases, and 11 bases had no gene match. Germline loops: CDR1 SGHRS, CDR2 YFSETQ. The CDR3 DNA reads TGCGCCAGCAGCTCCGGGACAGGGGTGCGTTTCCACACTGAAGCTTTCTTT. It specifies CASSSGTGVRFHTEAFF.

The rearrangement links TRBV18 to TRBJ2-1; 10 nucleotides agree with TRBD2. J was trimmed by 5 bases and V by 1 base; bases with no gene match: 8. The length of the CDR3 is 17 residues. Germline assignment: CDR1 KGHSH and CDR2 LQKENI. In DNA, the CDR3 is TGTGCCAGCTCACCACGTAGAGCGGGGGGGCATGACAATGAGCAGTTCTTC. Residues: CASSPRRAGGHDNEQFF.

The CDR3 DNA reads TGTGCCAGTGGGGACACCCACTCCTACGAGCAGTACTTC. It codes for CASGDTHSYEQYF. V gene TRBV19 combines with J gene TRBJ2-7; tentatively, D is TRBD1 (6 bases). Germline V gene lookup returns CDR1 LNHDA and CDR2 SQIVND (reference sequence). Trimming stripped 8 bases from V and 0 bases from J, with 11 bases between. The CDR3 spans 13 residues.

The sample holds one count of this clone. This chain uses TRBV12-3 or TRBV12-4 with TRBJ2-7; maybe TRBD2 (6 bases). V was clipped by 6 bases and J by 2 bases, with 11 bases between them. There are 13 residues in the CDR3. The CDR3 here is CASSPSSAYEQYF. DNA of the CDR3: TGTGCCAGCAGCCCCTCTAGCGCCTACGAGCAGTACTTC.

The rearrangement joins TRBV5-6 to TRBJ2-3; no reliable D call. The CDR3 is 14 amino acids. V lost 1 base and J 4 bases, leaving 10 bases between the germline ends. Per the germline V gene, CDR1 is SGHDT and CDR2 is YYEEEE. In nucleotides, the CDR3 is TGTGCCAGCAGCTTGTACCACTCTGCAGATACGCAGTATTTT. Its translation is CASSLYHSADTQYF.

This chain's CDR3 is CSVRDSLYGYTF. As DNA, the CDR3 is TGCAGCGTGCGGGACAGCCTCTATGGCTACACCTTC. The chain is built from TRBV29-1 and TRBJ1-2; 7 bases line up with TRBD1. The CDR3 consists of 12 residues. CDR1 is SQVTM and CDR2 is ANQGSEA in the germline V gene. Trimming removed 6 bases from V and 4 bases from J; junction bases left unmatched: 5.

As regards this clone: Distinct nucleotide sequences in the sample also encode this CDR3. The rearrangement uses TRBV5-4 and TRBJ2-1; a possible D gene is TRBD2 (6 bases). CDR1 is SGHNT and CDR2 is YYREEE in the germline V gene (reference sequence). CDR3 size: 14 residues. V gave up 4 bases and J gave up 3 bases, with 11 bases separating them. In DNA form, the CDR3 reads TGTGCCAGCAGCCTAGCGAGGAGCTACAATGAGCAGTTCTTC. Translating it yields CASSLARSYNEQFF. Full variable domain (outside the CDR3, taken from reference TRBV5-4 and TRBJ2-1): ETGVTQSPTHLIKTRGQQVTLRCSSQSGHNTVSWYQQALGQGPQFIFQYYREEENGRGNFPPRFSGLQFPNYSSELNVNALELDDSALYLCASSLARSYNEQFFGPGTRLTVL.

This chain's CDR3 is CASSEGLAGGEYEQYF. In nucleotides, the CDR3 is TGCGCCAGCAGTGAGGGACTAGCGGGAGGGGAATACGAGCAGTACTTC. The gene calls are TRBV10-1 and TRBJ2-7; 15 bases agree with TRBD2. CDR3 length equals 16 residues. Germline values: CDR1 WNHNN, CDR2 SYGVQD (reference sequence). The junction had 3 bases not matched to a gene; V was cut back by 2 bases and J by 4 bases.

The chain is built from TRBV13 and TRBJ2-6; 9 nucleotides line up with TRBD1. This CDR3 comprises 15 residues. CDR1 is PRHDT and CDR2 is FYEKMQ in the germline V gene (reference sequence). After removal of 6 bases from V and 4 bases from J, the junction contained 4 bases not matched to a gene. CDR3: CASSLQGAGANVLTF. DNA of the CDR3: TGTGCCAGCAGTCTACAGGGGGCCGGGGCCAACGTCCTGACTTTC.

CDR3 in amino acids: CASSLAGGAASTDTQYF. CDR3 nucleotides: TGCGCCAGCAGCCTAGCGGGAGGTGCGGCCAGCACAGATACGCAGTATTTT. The V and J genes are TRBV5-1 and TRBJ2-3; TRBD2 agrees at 11 bases. Germline values: CDR1 SGHRS, CDR2 YFSETQ. The CDR3 consists of 17 residues. The V and J ends lost 4 bases and 0 bases, in that order; junction bases with no gene match: 7.